This is a list of T cell receptor beta chains from one sample in a study of blood T cell repertoires in COVID-19. Profiled with immunoSEQ multiplex PCR; TCRdb holds only in-frame clones, not every one. The table has roughly 430,000 clones, 88% seen once; the top ten hold roughly 1.9%. Material for sequencing was PBMCs or T cells enriched from blood (not recorded which). All receptors derive from a woman in her thirties or forties with acute COVID-19. Both conserved end residues are part of each CDR3. Fields, in order: clone size, J gene, D gene, V gene, CDR3 protein, CDR3 DNA. The D gene is left open where the match is weak. Rows may omit the clone size; those that give it use once, few, many or a size class.

size: NA
J: TRBJ1-1
D: NA
V: TRBV18
CDR3: CASSPIRGTEAFF
DNA: TGTGCCAGCTCACCAATCCGGGGAACTGAAGCTTTCTTT

size: NA
J: TRBJ1-1
D: NA
V: TRBV27
CDR3: CASSFRENTEAFF
DNA: TGTGCCAGCAGTTTCAGGGAAAACACTGAAGCTTTCTTT

size: few
J: TRBJ1-2
D: TRBD1
V: TRBV7-9
CDR3: CASSLVGTDGYTF
DNA: TGTGCCAGCAGCTTAGTCGGGACAGATGGCTACACCTTC

size: NA
J: TRBJ2-1
D: NA
V: TRBV7-5
CDR3: CARSLVTGLAGVAHGGGSYNEQFF
DNA: TGTGCCAGAAGCTTAGTAACGGGACTAGCGGGGGTAGCTCATGGAGGTGGCTCCTACAATGAGCAGTTCTTC

size: NA
J: TRBJ1-1
D: NA
V: TRBV25-1
CDR3: CASSSLFSDTEAFF
DNA: TGTGCCAGCAGTTCTTTGTTTAGCGACACTGAAGCTTTCTTT

size: NA
J: TRBJ1-4
D: TRBD1
V: TRBV2
CDR3: CASTYDRDGEKLFF
DNA: TGTGCCAGCACGTACGACAGGGACGGCGAAAAACTGTTTTTT

size: NA
J: TRBJ1-1
D: TRBD1
V: TRBV14
CDR3: CASSQGQGMNTEAFF
DNA: TGTGCCAGCAGCCAAGGACAGGGGATGAACACTGAAGCTTTCTTT

size: NA
J: TRBJ1-2
D: NA
V: TRBV13
CDR3: CASSSDTHYGYTF
DNA: TGTGCCAGCAGCTCCGACACTCACTATGGCTACACCTTC

size: once
J: TRBJ2-1
D: NA
V: TRBV5-4
CDR3: CASSLRGGALASNEQFF
DNA: TGTGCCAGCAGCTTACGAGGGGGGGCTCTCGCGTCCAATGAGCAGTTCTTC

size: once
J: TRBJ1-1
D: NA
V: TRBV5-1
CDR3: CASSSEAHSTEAFF
DNA: TGCGCCAGCAGCTCCGAGGCTCATAGCACTGAAGCTTTCTTT

size: few
J: TRBJ1-3
D: NA
V: TRBV6-7
CDR3: CASSYPRGVENTIYF
DNA: TGTGCCAGCAGTTACCCACGGGGGGTTGAAAACACCATATATTTT

size: few
J: TRBJ2-7
D: TRBD2
V: TRBV5-6
CDR3: CASSTSGGAYEQYF
DNA: TGTGCCAGCAGTACTAGCGGGGGGGCCTACGAGCAGTACTTC

size: NA
J: TRBJ2-7
D: TRBD1
V: TRBV27
CDR3: CASSFRDSSYEQYF
DNA: TGTGCCAGCAGTTTCCGGGACAGCTCCTACGAGCAGTACTTC

size: once
J: TRBJ2-7
D: NA
V: TRBV7-8
CDR3: CASSFIRGADEQYF
DNA: TGTGCCAGCAGCTTTATTCGGGGGGCAGACGAGCAGTACTTC

size: NA
J: TRBJ2-5
D: NA
V: TRBV2
CDR3: CASSDRSWYQETQYF
DNA: TGTGCCAGCAGTGACAGATCTTGGTACCAAGAGACCCAGTACTTC

size: NA
J: TRBJ1-1
D: NA
V: TRBV5-1
CDR3: CASSWGRLIGGTEAFF
DNA: TGCGCCAGCAGCTGGGGAAGACTAATCGGAGGTACTGAAGCTTTCTTT

size: NA
J: TRBJ1-1
D: NA
V: TRBV30
CDR3: CAWSGEMNTEAFF
DNA: TGTGCCTGGAGCGGGGAGATGAACACTGAAGCTTTCTTT

size: few
J: TRBJ1-1
D: NA
V: TRBV19
CDR3: CASSIPDSPIAFF
DNA: TGTGCCAGTAGTATCCCAGACAGCCCGATAGCTTTCTTT

size: NA
J: TRBJ1-2
D: TRBD1
V: TRBV30
CDR3: CAWSDDSGTASYGYTF
DNA: TGTGCCTGGAGTGACGATAGTGGGACAGCCTCCTATGGCTACACCTTC

size: NA
J: TRBJ1-6
D: NA
V: TRBV7-9
CDR3: CASQTGRGDGNSPLHF
DNA: TGTGCCAGCCAAACCGGACGGGGTGATGGTAATTCACCCCTCCACTTT